The 23 T cell receptor beta chains below were found in one sample sequenced in a study of blood T cell repertoires in COVID-19. Here immunoSEQ multiplex PCR was the method, and the copy in TCRdb shows in-frame clones only, minus some. This table holds under 80,000 clones, around nine tenths found once. Material for sequencing was peripheral blood. These receptors came from a man between 65 and 80 years old with acute or convalescent COVID-19.

This sequence joins TRBV5-1 and TRBJ2-7, with a weak D call TRBD1 (5 bases). Germline V gene data show CDR1 as SGHRS and CDR2 as YFSETQ. V was pared by 0 bases and J by 0 bases, with 10 bases between. The CDR3 has 15 amino acids. The CDR3 coding sequence is TGCGCCAGCAGCTTGGGGGGCGCGAGCTCCTACGAGCAGTACTTC. This translates into CASSLGGASSYEQYF.

The chain links TRBV7-3 to TRBJ1-2; D unclear. This CDR3 is 13 amino acids long. Germline V gene lookup returns CDR1 SGHTA and CDR2 FQGTGA. V lost 1 base, J lost 8 bases, and 11 bases lay in between. The CDR3 DNA is TGTGCCAGCAGCTTAAGGGCCAATGGCGGCTACACCTTC. This gives the protein CASSLRANGGYTF. Variable domain in full (rest from reference TRBV7-3 and TRBJ1-2): GAGVSQTPSNKVTEKGKYVELRCDPISGHTALYWYRQSLGQGPEFLIYFQGTGAADDSGLPNDRFFAVRPEGSVSTLKIQRTERGDSAVYLCASSLRANGGYTFGSGTRLTVV.

This chain uses TRBV3-1 (or the pseudogene TRBV3-2) with TRBJ2-1; the D gene is possibly TRBD2 (5 bases). The CDR3 spans 16 residues. The V end lost 3 bases, the J end lost 2 bases, and 14 bases lay between the germline ends. Germline V gives CDR1 LGHDT, CDR2 YNNKEL (reference sequence). The CDR3 loop reads CASSQRALSPYNEQFF. The CDR3 nucleotides are TGTGCCAGCAGCCAGAGGGCCTTGTCCCCCTACAATGAGCAGTTCTTC.

The chain joins TRBV18 to TRBJ1-6; 8 bases line up with TRBD1. V lost 3 bases to trimming and J lost 10 bases; unmatched junction nucleotides: 8. Germline assignment: CDR1 KGHSH and CDR2 LQKENI. The length of the CDR3 is 15 residues. CDR3 in amino acids: CASSPYRGRESPLHF. The CDR3 DNA is TGTGCCAGCTCACCTTACAGGGGGAGAGAATCACCCCTCCACTTT.

The chain uses TRBV5-1 and TRBJ2-7; D may be TRBD2 (5 bases). Germline loops: CDR1 SGHRS, CDR2 YFSETQ. The V and J ends lost 1 base and 2 bases respectively, with 10 bases between them. The CDR3 length is 14 residues. CDR3 coding DNA: TGCGCCAGCAGCTTGTCGGGATTTCCCTACGAGCAGTACTTC. It encodes CASSLSGFPYEQYF.

This clone was picked up a small number of times. The rearrangement uses TRBV7-6 and TRBJ1-2, with D maybe TRBD1 (5 bases). The ends were cut back, 5 bases at V and 7 bases at J, with 17 bases in the middle. CDR1 SGHVS and CDR2 FNYEAQ come from the germline V gene. The CDR3 extends over 14 amino acids. The CDR3 protein is CASSPLSRDSGYTF. CDR3 nucleotides: TGTGCCAGCAGCCCTTTAAGCAGGGACTCTGGCTACACCTTC.

V usage is TRBV21-1 and J usage is TRBJ1-1; TRBD1 is the table's D call and was not checked against the DNA. TRBV21-1 is recorded as a pseudogene. The CDR3 is made up of 14 amino acids. CDR3 sequence (DNA): TGTGCCAGCAGCACCCCGTCAGGGTCTACTGAAGCTTTCTTT. Translated, it gives CASSTPSGSTEAFF.

The CDR3 loop reads CASSYSGGGNQPQHF. DNA of the CDR3: TGTGCCAGCAGTTACTCGGGAGGGGGCAATCAGCCCCAGCATTTT. The chain joins TRBV6-2 or TRBV6-3 to TRBJ1-5; tentatively, D is TRBD1 (5 bases). Trimming took 0 bases from V and 2 from J, leaving 8 bases between them. The CDR3 has 15 residues. From germline, CDR1 is MNHEY and CDR2 SVGEGT.

The rearrangement joins TRBV27 to TRBJ1-2; possible D gene TRBD1, 5 bases. CDR3 length: 14 amino acids. Germline loops: CDR1 MNHEY, CDR2 SMNVEV (reference sequence). Trimming pared 0 bases from V and 8 bases from J, leaving 13 bases between. The CDR3 sequence: CASSLSEGVRGYTF. Written as DNA, the CDR3 is TGTGCCAGCAGTTTATCTGAAGGGGTTCGCGGCTACACCTTC.

V and J are TRBV5-6 and TRBJ1-5, with 10 bases aligning to TRBD1. Germline assignment: CDR1 SGHDT and CDR2 YYEEEE. The CDR3 length is 15 residues. Germline trimming cut 5 bases from V and 6 bases from J; bases unmatched to any gene: 8. CDR3 sequence reads: CASRRQGARFQPQHF. CDR3 in DNA: TGTGCCAGCAGGCGACAGGGGGCAAGATTTCAGCCCCAGCATTTT. Supplemented by reference TRBV5-6 and TRBJ1-5, the full variable domain reads DAGVTQSPTHLIKTRGQQVTLRCSPKSGHDTVSWYQQALGQGPQFIFQYYEEEERQRGNFPDRFSGHQFPNYSSELNVNALLLGDSALYLCASRRQGARFQPQHFGDGTRLSIL.

This chain connects TRBV2 to TRBJ2-7; 9 positions agree with TRBD2. Trimming cost V 5 bases and J 2 bases; bases outside gene matches: 1. CDR3 size: 13 residues. The germline V gene encodes CDR1 SNHLY and CDR2 FYNNEI. Here the CDR3 reads CASSTSGPYEQYF. The CDR3 DNA is TGTGCCAGCAGTACTAGCGGGCCCTACGAGCAGTACTTC.

This rearrangement joins TRBV5-6 to TRBJ1-1; D gene ambiguous. This CDR3 is 14 amino acids long. V lost 4 bases, J lost 1 base, and 11 bases lay in between. CDR1 and CDR2 from the germline V gene are SGHDT and YYEEEE. CDR3 nucleotides: TGTGCCAGCAGCCCCGTGGGAGGGAACACTGAAGCTTTCTTT. Its protein product is CASSPVGGNTEAFF.

This chain links TRBV28 with TRBJ2-7; maybe TRBD1 (6 bases). Germline CDR1 and CDR2: MDHEN and SYDVKM. This CDR3 is built from 12 residues. Trimming removed 6 bases at V and 6 bases at J, with 12 bases between. This CDR3 is CASRGTGTEQYF. As DNA, the CDR3 is TGTGCCAGCAGAGGTACAGGGACCGAGCAGTACTTC.

This rearrangement joins TRBV6-5 to TRBJ2-3, with TRBD1 identical over 9 bases. CDR1 MNHEY and CDR2 SVGAGI come from the germline V gene. V shed 6 bases and J 2 bases; nucleotides not matched to a gene: 6. CDR3 size: 15 residues. The CDR3 protein is CASRPGTGSTDTQYF. Here the CDR3 DNA reads TGTGCCAGCAGACCGGGGACAGGGTCCACAGATACGCAGTATTTT.

The chain employs TRBV4-1 and TRBJ2-5, with D perhaps matching TRBD1 (5 bases). This CDR3 region has 12 residues. Germline V gene lookup returns CDR1 MGHRA and CDR2 YSYEKL. V was shortened by 0 bases and J by 7 bases, with 6 bases between the two germline ends. DNA for the CDR3: TGCGCCAGCAGCCAAGATAGGGGGACCCAGTACTTC. Its protein product is CASSQDRGTQYF.

This chain connects TRBV6-1 to TRBJ1-6, with 9 positions matching TRBD1. The V segment lost 8 bases and the J segment 15 bases; nucleotides outside the gene matches: 5. CDR1 is MNHNS, CDR2 SASEGT, per germline. CDR3 length: 11 residues. The CDR3, as DNA: TGTGCCAGCCGGGACAGGGCCTTCCTCCACTTT. This sequence encodes CASRDRAFLHF.

The V gene is TRBV28, the J gene TRBJ2-1; TRBD2 agrees at 12 bases. This CDR3 comprises 15 residues. J gave up 3 bases and V 6 bases, and 3 bases lay outside the gene matches. CDR1 and CDR2 from the germline V gene are MDHEN and SYDVKM. In DNA form, the CDR3 reads TGTGCCAGCAGGACACTAGCGGGAGGCTACAATGAGCAGTTCTTC. Translation: CASRTLAGGYNEQFF.

This clone was seen a handful of times. The J gene is TRBJ1-6, the V gene TRBV5-1; 7 bases are a match to TRBD1. V gave up 4 bases and J gave up 7 bases; unmatched junction bases: 8. The CDR3 is 15 residues long. Germline assignment: CDR1 SGHRS and CDR2 YFSETQ. The CDR3 protein is CASSQGRTGNSPLHF. The CDR3 region has the DNA TGCGCCAGCAGCCAGGGGCGGACAGGCAATTCACCCCTCCACTTT.

The chain employs TRBV5-4 and TRBJ1-2, with TRBD1 as a possible D gene (5 bases). V lost 4 bases and J lost 3, with 10 bases in between. The CDR3 length is 13 residues. CDR1 is SGHNT, CDR2 YYREEE, per germline (reference sequence). CDR3 residues: CASSLRVDYGYTF. DNA of the CDR3: TGTGCCAGCAGCCTCAGGGTAGACTATGGCTACACCTTC. The full variable domain, its missing parts supplied by reference TRBV5-4 and TRBJ1-2, is ETGVTQSPTHLIKTRGQQVTLRCSSQSGHNTVSWYQQALGQGPQFIFQYYREEENGRGNFPPRFSGLQFPNYSSELNVNALELDDSALYLCASSLRVDYGYTFGSGTRLTVV.

V and J are TRBV10-3 and TRBJ2-7; 11 nucleotides line up with TRBD2. CDR1 ENHRY and CDR2 SYGVKD come from the germline V gene. The CDR3 runs to 13 residues. V gave up 11 bases and J gave up 7 bases; unmatched junction bases: 10. The CDR3 bases are TGTGCCGTTAGCGGGGGGGCCCTAGTAGAGCAGTACTTC. This gives the protein CAVSGGALVEQYF.

This clone was detected once. This chain joins TRBV19 and TRBJ1-4, with 7 bases that match TRBD1. There are 14 residues in the CDR3. The J segment lost 4 bases and the V segment lost 5 bases, leaving 4 bases of the junction unmatched. CDR1 and CDR2 from the germline V gene are LNHDA and SQIVND (reference sequence). The CDR3 here is CASSLRQGNEKLFF. CDR3 sequence (DNA): TGTGCCAGTAGTTTAAGACAGGGTAATGAAAAACTGTTTTTT.

This clone showed up just a few times. This sample also contains other DNA sequences that code for the same CDR3. This chain uses TRBV4-2 with TRBJ2-1, with D perhaps matching TRBD2 (5 bases). The germline V gene has CDR1 LGHNA and CDR2 YNFKEQ. Trimming stripped 4 bases from V and 7 bases from J, with 11 bases between. The CDR3 contains 13 residues. Here the CDR3 reads CASSLGSGNEQFF. Here the CDR3 DNA reads TGTGCCAGCAGCCTAGGGAGTGGGAATGAGCAGTTCTTC.

This clone turned up a few times. V usage is TRBV19 and J usage is TRBJ2-7, with D perhaps TRBD1 (6 bases). This CDR3 contains 14 residues. In germline, CDR1 is LNHDA, CDR2 SQIVND (reference sequence). V dropped 5 bases and J dropped 1 base, with 12 bases sitting between them. In nucleotides, the CDR3 is TGTGCCAGTAGTTCACTGGACAGATCCTACGAGCAGTACTTC. Protein: CASSSLDRSYEQYF. Variable domain in full (rest from reference TRBV19 and TRBJ2-7): DGGITQSPKYLFRKEGQNVTLSCEQNLNHDAMYWYRQDPGQGLRLIYYSQIVNDFQKGDIAEGYSVSREKKESFPLTVTSAQKNPTAFYLCASSSLDRSYEQYFGPGTRLTVT.